This T cell receptor beta chain emerged from a study of blood T cell repertoires in COVID-19. Looking at the study overall: PBMCs, B-cell-depleted T cells, or T cells provided the cDNA or gDNA that made up the material.

Across about two dozen US areas, participants ranged in age from roughly 18 to 95 years. Assay used: immunoSEQ multiplex PCR; TCRdb lists only in-frame clones, some missing. The sample includes 150,000 or so clones, about 84% of them seen just once. The clonotype comes from a man between 50 and 59 years old who had recovered from COVID-19. The sample consisted of PBMCs or T cells enriched from blood (not recorded which).

CDR3 sequence reads: CASSPPSRAVTNTEAFF. In DNA, the CDR3 is TGTGCCAGCAGCCCCCCCTCGAGGGCCGTCACTAACACTGAAGCTTTCTTT. The chain has TRBV5-6 and TRBJ1-1; D not certain. Trimming stripped 4 bases from V and 2 bases from J, with 21 bases between. This CDR3 has 17 residues. Looked up from germline, CDR1 is SGHDT and CDR2 is YYEEEE.